This record concerns one TCR beta chain sequence. CD45RO-negative CD8 cells positively selected for CCR7 made up the naive population, which excluded terminally differentiated effector memory CD45RA+ cells. HIV-negative, healthy adults without recent acute infections or vaccinations were the donors. The data derive from a study of shared clonotypes between healthy human individuals. TCRdb's table, derived via immunoSEQ multiplex PCR, lists solely in-frame clones and lacks some. This table has approximately 2,200,000 clones, about 92% appearing once. V lost 3 bases and J lost 0; bases outside the gene matches: 3. CDR3 length equals 15 residues. Germline V gene sequence: CDR1 MNHEY, CDR2 SMNVEV (reference sequence).

The rearrangement uses TRBV27 and TRBJ2-3; the match to TRBD1 covers 7 bases. Sequenced input: naive CD8+ T cells from PBMCs. The origin of this receptor is a young man in good health. Some clones in this sample may be carry-over from other donors' samples. This chain's CDR3 is CASSFLGQSTDTQYF. The DNA for the CDR3 is TGTGCCAGCAGTTTTTTGGGACAGAGCACAGATACGCAGTATTTT.